This paragraph covers one T cell receptor beta chain sequence. The antigen is undetermined. These data originate in a study of T cell repertoires in cytomegalovirus infection. Study in general: CMV infection together with matching HLA type was indicated by public TCR beta signatures.

MiXCR, applied by TCRdb to the reads, yields one record per CDR3 protein. This sample has about 740,000 distinct CDR3 sequences; less than 40% occur once, and the top ten carry 2.5% to 3.5%. The CDR3 has 13 amino acids. Trimming cost V 11 bases and J 1 base, with 14 bases left between them. Study-level points and caveats: Ex vivo, HLA-C-restricted CMV-specific TCR beta clonotypes prevailed over the rest of the response.

This clonotype originated in a human donor in good health (CMV status not recorded). Some clones in this sample may be carry-over from other donors' samples. V is TRBV12-3 or TRBV12-4 and J is TRBJ1-1; maybe TRBD1 (5 bases). The sequenced sample consisted of PBMCs. The CDR3 DNA sequence: TGTGCCCACAGTAAACAGGAGAACACTGAAGCTTTCTTT. It is translated as CAHSKQENTEAFF.